A single sample is the source of the 14 T cell receptor beta chains below, sequenced in a study of metastatic and nonmetastatic thyroid tumors. Through MiXCR, TCRdb re-clonotyped the PCR reads. This table has 25,000 or so clones, 15% appearing once. Before thyroid surgery, none of the patients had received any treatment. The material sequenced was blood. All receptors come from a male donor with papillary thyroid cancer or a benign thyroid nodule (not recorded which). Some clones in this sample may be carry-over from other donors' samples.

This clone appeared once. The chain combines TRBV5-1 with TRBJ2-7, with 8 bases lining up with TRBD2. The CDR3 contains 13 residues. CDR1 and CDR2 from the germline V gene are SGHRS and YFSETQ. V was pared by 0 bases and J by 5 bases, with 1 base of the junction left unmatched. CDR3 nucleotides: TGCGCCAGCAGCTTGGGGACTAGCAACGAGCAGTACTTC. This gives the protein CASSLGTSNEQYF.

This clone was seen at least ten times. A junction end diverges from the germline sequence, so it may reflect a read error. The V call is TRBV6-5, the J call TRBJ2-3; the D gene is possibly TRBD1 (6 bases). The length of the CDR3 is 18 residues. The germline V gene encodes CDR1 MNHEY and CDR2 SVGAGI. CDR3 loop: CASRGSSGADGGTNTQYF. Written as DNA, the CDR3 is TGTGCCAGCCGCGGCTCATCAGGGGCGGATGGGGGCACAAATACGCAGTATTTT.

The V call is TRBV11-2, the J call TRBJ2-7, with 7 bases identical to TRBD1. V lost 5 bases to trimming and J lost 0 bases; unmatched junction nucleotides: 1. This CDR3 contains 13 residues. Germline V gives CDR1 SGHAT, CDR2 FQNNGV. CDR3 region: CASSGDSSYEQYF. The CDR3 nucleotides read TGTGCCAGCAGCGGGGACAGCTCCTACGAGCAGTACTTC.

The table lists this clone with many counts. V gene TRBV12-3 or TRBV12-4 combines with J gene TRBJ1-1; 8 bases are a match to TRBD1. The V segment lost 1 base and the J segment 10 bases; nucleotides outside the gene matches: 5. There are 13 residues in the CDR3. CDR3 DNA sequence: TGTGCCAGCAGTTTAGGGGACAGGTCGCCAGCTTTCTTT. Translation: CASSLGDRSPAFF.

This clone came up many times. This chain uses TRBV7-9 with TRBJ2-1; TRBD1 agrees at 7 bases. Germline-derived CDR1 and CDR2 are SEHNR and FQNEAQ (reference sequence). This CDR3 spans 15 amino acids. The V gene end was trimmed by 3 bases and the J gene end by 5 bases; junction bases not matched to a gene: 7. The CDR3 sequence is CASSLGEGANNEQFF. CDR3 sequence (DNA): TGTGCCAGCAGCTTGGGTGAGGGGGCGAACAATGAGCAGTTCTTC.

This clone ranks as medium-sized. The chain links TRBV6-1 to TRBJ2-7, with a possible D match to TRBD1 (6 bases). The V and J ends lost 4 bases and 2 bases respectively, with 6 bases between them. The CDR3 loop spans 12 amino acids. Germline lookup yields CDR1 MNHNS and CDR2 SASEGT. CDR3 DNA: TGTGCCAGCAGTGGGGACACCTACGAGCAGTACTTC. It is translated as CASSGDTYEQYF.

This chain connects TRBV20-1 to TRBJ1-3; D not resolved. V shed 5 bases and J shed 0 bases, with 8 bases lying between them. This CDR3 is built from 13 residues. Germline V gene data show CDR1 as DFQATT and CDR2 as SNEGSKA (reference sequence). As DNA, the CDR3 is TGCAGTGCTCGACGGGGCTCTGGAAACACCATATATTTT. It translates to CSARRGSGNTIYF.

This clone occurred many times. An end of the junction differs from the germline gene, which may be a read error. This chain links TRBV5-1 with TRBJ2-7, with D perhaps assigned TRBD1 or TRBD2 (5 bases each). The CDR3 has 13 residues. CDR1 and CDR2 (germline): SGHRS, YFSETQ. As DNA, the CDR3 is TGCGCCAGCGCACGAGGGGAGACCTACGGGCAGTACTTC. It codes for CASARGETYGQYF.

This chain joins TRBV10-3 and TRBJ1-6; D unresolved. This CDR3 is built from 13 residues. Between the trimmed V and J ends, which lost 7 bases and 3 bases, there was a span of 7 bases. Germline CDR1 reads ENHRY; CDR2 reads SYGVKD. The CDR3 loop is CAITGNYNSPLHF. The CDR3 DNA reads TGTGCCATCACGGGGAACTATAATTCACCCCTCCACTTT.

This clone was counted only a few times. The junction departs from germline at one end; a sequencing error may be responsible. This chain uses TRBV2 with TRBJ1-6, with D possibly being TRBD1 (5 bases). This CDR3 is 14 amino acids long. Germline values: CDR1 SNHLY, CDR2 FYNNEI. The CDR3 DNA reads as TGTGCCAGCAGTGGGGTCGAGGGGCATACACCCCTCAACTTT. Translated: CASSGVEGHTPLNF.

This clone came up a few times. A read error may account for a junction end that differs from germline. Different DNA sequences within this sample yield the same CDR3. The chain carries TRBV18 and TRBJ2-3; no clear D. CDR3 size: 15 residues. The germline V gene has CDR1 KGHSH and CDR2 LQKENI. In nucleotides, the CDR3 is TGTGCCAGCTTCCTTTCTGCCTACACCACAGATACGCAGTACTTT. Its translation: CASFLSAYTTDTQYF.

This clone came up many times. The chain carries TRBV4-1 and TRBJ1-2; 7 nucleotides line up with TRBD1. With 1 base clipped from V and 5 bases from J, the junction kept 7 bases outside the gene matches. CDR3 length: 15 amino acids. The V gene's germline CDR1 is MGHRA and CDR2 YSYEKL. CDR3 residues: CASSQALEGAYGYTF. The CDR3 coding sequence is TGCGCCAGCAGCCAAGCTTTGGAGGGGGCTTATGGCTACACCTTC.

This clone was detected many times. This chain uses TRBV24-1 with TRBJ1-5; TRBD1 is a possible D gene (5 bases). The length of the CDR3 is 13 residues. CDR1 is KGHDR, CDR2 SFDVKD, per germline. Between the trimmed V and J ends, which lost 7 bases and 7 bases, there was a span of 13 bases. For the CDR3, the DNA is TGTGCCACCAGCCAGGGAGGGTGGCAGCCCCAGCATTTT. Protein: CATSQGGWQPQHF.

This clone was counted many times. The rearrangement joins TRBV7-2 to TRBJ2-1, with 13 bases fitting TRBD2. Germline V gene lookup returns CDR1 SGHTA and CDR2 FQGNSA. Unmatched junction bases numbered 6, after V lost 6 bases and J lost 7 bases. There are 15 residues in the CDR3. CDR3 nucleotides: TGTGCCAGCAGACTAGCGGGAGGGGCCGTAAATGAGCAGTTCTTC. It specifies CASRLAGGAVNEQFF.